The rows below give T cell receptor beta chains drawn from one sample of a study of technical replicates of blood from several donors. The data were produced by immunoSEQ multiplex PCR, yet TCRdb's version contains in-frame clones alone and is incomplete. There are around 90,000 clones in the sample; about 93% occur only once, and approximately 0.41% lies in the top ten. The sequencing sample was made of T cells isolated from PBMCs. These receptor sequences come from a human donor in good health. Both conserved end residues are part of each CDR3. Fields, in order: D gene, clone size, V gene, J gene, CDR3 protein, CDR3 DNA. The D gene is left open where the match is weak. Expanded clones get a size class; other rows say once, few or many, or leave the size out.

>TRBD1|-|TRBV29-1|TRBJ2-5
CSVYNSRGLQVGTQYF
TGCAGCGTTTACAACTCCAGGGGGCTCCAAGTTGGGACCCAGTACTTC
>TRBD1|-|TRBV7-8|TRBJ1-1
CASSLDRGKTEAFF
TGTGCCAGCAGCTTAGACAGGGGAAAGACTGAAGCTTTCTTT
>-|-|TRBV5-5|TRBJ2-7
CASSLETWGVHEQYF
TGTGCCAGCAGCTTGGAAACCTGGGGAGTCCACGAGCAGTACTTC
>-|few|TRBV18|TRBJ1-1
CASSPGLDTEAFF
TGTGCCAGCTCACCAGGACTGGACACTGAAGCTTTCTTT
>-|-|TRBV6-1|TRBJ2-5
CASTGETQYF
TGTGCCAGCACGGGAGAGACCCAGTACTTC
>TRBD2|-|TRBV19|TRBJ2-5
CASSRGLGSGGGTQYF
TGTGCCAGTAGTAGGGGATTAGGTAGCGGGGGAGGAACCCAGTACTTC
>-|-|TRBV27|TRBJ2-7
CASSLSPGSEQYF
TGTGCCAGCAGTTTATCCCCGGGGAGCGAGCAGTACTTC
>TRBD1|-|TRBV4-3|TRBJ2-7
CASSAGQGSYEQYF
TGCGCCAGCAGCGCGGGACAGGGTTCCTACGAGCAGTACTTC
>TRBD2|once|TRBV18|TRBJ2-1
CASSSQLAGLANEQFF
TGTGCCAGCTCTTCCCAACTAGCGGGACTAGCCAATGAGCAGTTCTTC
>-|-|TRBV14|TRBJ2-7
CASSQLGSSYEQYF
TGTGCCAGCAGCCAGCTCGGGAGCTCCTACGAGCAGTACTTC
>-|-|TRBV6-5|TRBJ2-7
CASSYDSYEQYF
TGTGCCAGCAGTTATGACAGCTACGAGCAGTACTTC
>-|-|TRBV6-6|TRBJ1-2
CASSYPAARNYGYTF
TGTGCCAGCAGTTACCCCGCGGCACGTAACTATGGCTACACCTTC
>TRBD1|-|TRBV2|TRBJ1-2
CASSVPGQVPGYGYTF
TGTGCCAGCAGTGTCCCGGGACAGGTACCCGGCTATGGCTACACCTTC
>-|-|TRBV28|TRBJ2-5
CASSTGNQETQYF
TGTGCCAGCAGTACAGGGAACCAAGAGACCCAGTACTTC
>-|once|TRBV5-4|TRBJ2-5
CASSLAGGETQYF
TGTGCCAGCAGCTTGGCAGGAGGTGAGACCCAGTACTTC